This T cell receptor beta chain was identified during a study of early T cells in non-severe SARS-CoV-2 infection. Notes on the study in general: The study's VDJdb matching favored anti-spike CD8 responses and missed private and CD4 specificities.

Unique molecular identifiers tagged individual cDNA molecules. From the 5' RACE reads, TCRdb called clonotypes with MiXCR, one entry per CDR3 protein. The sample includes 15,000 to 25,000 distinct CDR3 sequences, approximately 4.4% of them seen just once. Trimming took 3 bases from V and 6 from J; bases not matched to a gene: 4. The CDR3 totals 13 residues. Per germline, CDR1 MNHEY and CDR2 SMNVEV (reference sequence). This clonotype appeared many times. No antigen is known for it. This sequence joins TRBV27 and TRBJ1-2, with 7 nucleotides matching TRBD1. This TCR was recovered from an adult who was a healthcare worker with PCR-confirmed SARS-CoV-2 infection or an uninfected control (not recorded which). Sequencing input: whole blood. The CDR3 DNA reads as TGTGCCAGCAGTTTTAGGGACAGAGATGGCTACACCTTC. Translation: CASSFRDRDGYTF.